These 24 T cell receptor beta chains were all obtained from the same sample, sequenced in a study of blood T cell repertoires in COVID-19. Method: immunoSEQ multiplex PCR; TCRdb's copy keeps in-frame clones and lacks some. The data show about 250,000 clones, more than 80% seen once. The specimen was peripheral blood. Receptors originate from a young woman with active or convalescent COVID-19.

The J gene is TRBJ2-7, the V gene TRBV5-1; D is possibly TRBD1 (9 bases). The V gene's germline CDR1 is SGHRS and CDR2 YFSETQ. CDR3 length: 17 residues. V was clipped by 0 bases and J by 1 base, with 17 bases between them. The CDR3 DNA sequence: TGCGCCAGCAGCTTGGCCCGGGGGGGGACAGGGTCCTACGAGCAGTACTTC. Its translation: CASSLARGGTGSYEQYF.

The chain is built from TRBV6-2 or TRBV6-3 and TRBJ1-5, with D possibly TRBD1 on 5 matching bases. CDR3 length equals 13 residues. The V gene lost 4 bases and the J gene lost 5 bases, with 9 bases spanning the gap. CDR1 and CDR2 (germline): MNHEY, SVGEGT. The CDR3 sequence: CASSFRGYQPQHF. For the CDR3, the DNA is TGTGCCAGCAGTTTCCGGGGGTATCAGCCCCAGCATTTT.

The chain links TRBV7-8 to TRBJ1-3; D may be TRBD1 (5 bases). V shed 8 bases and J shed 0 bases, with 11 bases lying between them. Germline assignment: CDR1 SGHVS and CDR2 FQNEAQ. CDR3 length: 14 amino acids. The chain's CDR3 is CASLPTVSGNTIYF. The CDR3 DNA sequence: TGTGCCAGCTTACCGACAGTCTCTGGAAACACCATATATTTT.

The rearrangement links TRBV30 to TRBJ1-5, with D perhaps TRBD1 (5 bases). The V end was cut by 2 bases, the J end by 7 bases, with 18 bases between. The CDR3 has 15 residues. CDR1 is GTSNPN, CDR2 SVGIG, per germline (reference sequence). The CDR3 sequence is CAWSPLDSLRQPQHF. CDR3 DNA sequence: TGTGCCTGGAGTCCTCTAGACAGTCTTCGGCAGCCCCAGCATTTT.

This rearrangement joins TRBV28 to TRBJ2-3; TRBD1 agrees at 9 bases. The CDR3 runs 16 residues. CDR1 MDHEN and CDR2 SYDVKM come from the germline V gene. The J segment lost 1 base and the V segment lost 6 bases, leaving 8 bases of the junction unmatched. The CDR3 here is CASSRFTGGGTDTQYF. CDR3 bases: TGTGCCAGCAGCCGATTTACAGGGGGCGGCACAGATACGCAGTATTTT.

This chain joins TRBV6-6 and TRBJ1-4; 8 positions agree with TRBD1. The CDR3 is 15 amino acids. Germline V CDR1 and CDR2: MNHNY, SVGAGI (reference sequence). J lost 10 bases, V lost 0 bases, and 7 bases had no gene match. The CDR3 here is CASSYSGQGQRKLFF. Here the CDR3 DNA reads TGTGCCAGCAGTTACTCCGGACAGGGTCAGCGAAAACTGTTTTTT.

The chain employs TRBV30 and TRBJ1-4, with 9 bases aligning to TRBD1. The CDR3 covers 15 residues. Trimming cost V 1 base and J 7 bases; bases outside gene matches: 7. Germline V gene lookup returns CDR1 GTSNPN and CDR2 SVGIG (reference sequence). This chain's CDR3 is CAWSEGTGRGEKLFF. The DNA for the CDR3 is TGTGCCTGGAGTGAAGGGACAGGGAGGGGTGAAAAACTGTTTTTT.

The genes are TRBV12-3 or TRBV12-4 and TRBJ1-2; 7 bases are a match to TRBD1. This CDR3 comprises 12 residues. Trimming removed 5 bases from V and 7 bases from J; junction bases left unmatched: 4. The CDR3 region is CASSTGDSGYTF. The CDR3 region has the DNA TGTGCCAGCAGTACGGGGGACAGTGGCTACACCTTC.

About this clone: One end of the junction does not line up with germline, which may come from a read error. Other DNA sequences within the sample encode an identical CDR3. This sequence joins TRBV7-2 and TRBJ1-3; the D gene is possibly TRBD1 (5 bases). CDR3 size: 17 residues. In germline, CDR1 is SGHTA, CDR2 FQGNSA. CDR3 in amino acids: CASSYPRVGLSGNTIYF. The CDR3 DNA is TGTGCCAGCAGTTACCCGAGGGTGGGACTCTCCGGAAATACCATATATTTT.

This clone was observed once. The rearrangement links TRBV11-2 to TRBJ2-3; TRBD2 matches at 7 bases. With V trimmed by 5 bases and J by 5 bases, 7 bases remained unmatched. Germline V gene data show CDR1 as SGHAT and CDR2 as FQNNGV. This CDR3 has 14 amino acids. As DNA, the CDR3 is TGTGCCAGCAGCCAGCGGGGCACAGGAGATACGCAGTATTTT. This sequence encodes CASSQRGTGDTQYF.

V gene TRBV4-3 combines with J gene TRBJ2-1; TRBD1 matches 11 bases. Germline V CDR1 and CDR2: LGHNA, YSLEER. The CDR3 extends over 15 amino acids. Trimming cost V 3 bases and J 6 bases; bases outside gene matches: 4. CDR3 bases: TGCGCCAGCAGCCACGGACAGGGGGCGCCCAATGAGCAGTTCTTC. Translating it yields CASSHGQGAPNEQFF.

The chain links TRBV15 to TRBJ1-2; D is undetermined. Germline CDR1 reads LNHNV; CDR2 reads YYDKDF (reference sequence). V lost 0 bases to trimming and J lost 6 bases, with 14 bases between them. This CDR3 spans 15 amino acids. The CDR3 sequence is CATSRDKEVPHGYTF. CDR3 nucleotide sequence: TGTGCCACCAGCAGAGATAAAGAGGTTCCCCATGGCTACACCTTC.

The chain links TRBV7-2 to TRBJ1-1; TRBD1 aligns across 7 bases. Germline V gene lookup returns CDR1 SGHTA and CDR2 FQGNSA. V gave up 3 bases and J gave up 1 base; unmatched junction bases: 5. The CDR3 has 15 residues. The CDR3 DNA sequence: TGTGCCAGCAGCTTTTTCTCAGGGGGGAACACTGAAGCTTTCTTT. Residues: CASSFFSGGNTEAFF.

The chain links TRBV4-1 to TRBJ1-3, with 8 nucleotides matching TRBD1. This CDR3 contains 16 residues. Germline loops: CDR1 MGHRA, CDR2 YSYEKL. V lost 4 bases, J lost 0 bases, and 5 bases stayed unmatched. The CDR3 region is CASSLDRGFSGNTIYF. DNA of the CDR3: TGCGCCAGCAGCCTCGACAGGGGCTTCTCTGGAAACACCATATATTTT.

CDR3 loop: CASSLGENVETQYF. The CDR3 coding sequence is TGTGCCAGCAGCTTGGGAGAAAACGTGGAGACCCAGTACTTC. The gene calls are TRBV5-4 and TRBJ2-5, with D unclear. With 0 bases removed from V and 5 bases from J, the gap between germline ends came to 11 bases. The CDR3 contains 14 residues. Per the germline V gene, CDR1 is SGHNT and CDR2 is YYREEE (reference sequence).

This chain connects TRBV10-3 to TRBJ2-3; 10 positions match TRBD2. The germline CDR1 and CDR2 sequences are ENHRY and SYGVKD. J gave up 2 bases and V 3 bases, and 8 bases lay outside the gene matches. The CDR3 is 17 residues long. The CDR3 sequence: CAISDPWTSGDTDTQYF. CDR3 coding DNA: TGTGCCATCAGTGACCCCTGGACTAGCGGAGACACAGATACGCAGTATTTT.

On this clone itself: At the DNA level, this CDR3 is encoded by other sequences in the same sample as well. Here the CDR3 DNA reads TGTGCCAGCAGTTTATCGGGCGGGGCCTCCTACGAGCAGTACTTC. Residues: CASSLSGGASYEQYF. The rearrangement joins TRBV27 to TRBJ2-7, with D possibly TRBD2 on 6 matching bases. The CDR3 totals 15 residues. V lost 0 bases to trimming and J lost 0 bases, with 9 bases between them. Germline CDR1 is MNHEY and CDR2 is SMNVEV (reference sequence).

The chain joins TRBV12-3 or TRBV12-4 to TRBJ1-1; no reliable D call. CDR3 length: 12 residues. Deletions cut 8 bases from V and 6 bases from J, with 13 bases between. The CDR3 coding sequence is TGTGCCAGCGGCCCCCGTTGGTCTGAAGCTTTCTTT. This codes for CASGPRWSEAFF.

The V gene is TRBV29-1, the J gene TRBJ2-2; weak D call: TRBD1 (6 bases). The V end lost 4 bases, the J end lost 1 base, and 7 bases lay between the germline ends. CDR1 and CDR2 (germline): SQVTM, ANQGSEA. The CDR3 covers 13 residues. The CDR3 here is CSVGQENTGELFF. CDR3 nucleotides: TGCAGCGTTGGACAGGAGAACACCGGGGAGCTGTTTTTT.

J is TRBJ1-1 and V is TRBV10-2, with D maybe TRBD1 (5 bases). CDR1 and CDR2 from the germline V gene are WSHSY and SAAADI. The CDR3 has 12 residues. V lost 2 bases and J lost 7, with 8 bases in between. Here the CDR3 reads CASSEGAREAFF. CDR3 DNA: TGCGCCAGCAGTGAGGGGGCTCGTGAAGCTTTCTTT.

V and J are TRBV14 and TRBJ1-3; the D is unclear. Germline CDR1 SGHDN, CDR2 FVKESK. V was shortened by 4 bases and J by 3 bases, with 28 bases between the two germline ends. The CDR3 extends over 20 amino acids. This CDR3 reads CASSLSDRARRVVYGNTIYF. The CDR3, as DNA: TGTGCCAGCAGCCTATCGGATAGGGCCAGGAGGGTCGTTTATGGAAACACCATATATTTT.

The V call is TRBV2, the J call TRBJ1-1; D not certain. The CDR3 has 12 residues. V gave up 7 bases and J gave up 8 bases, with 14 bases separating them. Germline V gene data show CDR1 as SNHLY and CDR2 as FYNNEI. Here the CDR3 reads CASTEDWSEAFF. In DNA form, the CDR3 reads TGTGCCAGCACCGAAGACTGGTCAGAAGCTTTCTTT.

This sequence joins TRBV9 and TRBJ1-5; no reliable D call. V lost 0 bases and J 7 bases, leaving 11 bases between the germline ends. The CDR3 is made up of 14 amino acids. In germline, CDR1 is SGDLS, CDR2 YYNGEE. The CDR3 protein is CASSVDWGEQPQHF. The CDR3 DNA reads TGTGCCAGCAGCGTAGACTGGGGAGAGCAGCCCCAGCATTTT.

J is TRBJ2-3 and V is TRBV7-2; TRBD1 aligns across 9 bases. CDR1 and CDR2 from the germline V gene are SGHTA and FQGNSA. The CDR3 spans 14 residues. J was trimmed by 1 base and V by 4 bases; bases with no gene match: 0. CDR3: CASSWDRGTDTQYF. CDR3 coding DNA: TGTGCCAGCAGCTGGGACAGGGGCACAGATACGCAGTATTTT.